The clone carrying this T cell receptor beta chain was observed a single time. Its specificity is not known. These data are taken from a study of blood T cells in healthy people across ages. On the study more broadly: Capture via template switching afforded approximately one barcoded beta molecule per two T cells.

Regarding the study as a whole: It was held that the diversity estimates obtained from one million T cells were underestimates. PBMCs left unsorted prevented a conclusive naive versus antigen-experienced comparison.

Germline V gives CDR1 SGHAT, CDR2 FQNNGV. This CDR3 has 15 residues. The V and J ends lost 3 bases and 0 bases respectively, with 10 bases between them. Through a sample-barcoded 5' primer and a J-beta primer mix, a second PCR was run for 7 to 11 cycles. Each cDNA molecule, via a template-switch adaptor with 12 random nucleotides, was tagged. TCRdb re-analysed the 5' RACE reads in MiXCR, keeping a single row per CDR3 protein. The table shows over a million distinct CDR3 sequences, with 35% to 45% occurring only once. The sequence came from a woman between 18 and 30 years old in good health. Sequencing was done on a sample of blood. The rearrangement links TRBV11-2 to TRBJ2-3; perhaps D is TRBD1 or TRBD2 (5 bases each). The CDR3 DNA follows: TGTGCCAGCAGCTTCGGGACGGATAGCACAGATACGCAGTATTTT. It translates to CASSFGTDSTDTQYF.